This is a list of T cell receptor beta chains from one sample in a study of PD-L1 blockade in urothelial cancer. Assay used: immunoSEQ multiplex PCR; TCRdb lists only in-frame clones, some missing. The sample has some 40,000 clones, roughly 89% seen once. The material sequenced was PBMCs, taken around atezolizumab (anti-PD-L1) treatment. Source of these receptors: a man aged 65 to 79 with urothelial cancer. Each CDR3 is given with its conserved first and last residue. D genes are given only for firm matches. Clone sizes are given selectively: once, few, many, or a class where the clone is expanded.

CDR3 length: 14
J gene: TRBJ2-3
D gene: -
V gene: TRBV27
clone size: -
CDR3 DNA: TGTGCCAGCAGTTTAAGCGGGAGCACAGATACGCAGTATTTT
CDR3 protein: CASSLSGSTDTQYF

CDR3 length: 11
J gene: TRBJ2-5
D gene: -
V gene: TRBV20-1
clone size: -
CDR3 DNA: TGCAGTGTCGAAAGAGGGGAGACCCAGTACTTC
CDR3 protein: CSVERGETQYF

CDR3 length: 17
J gene: TRBJ1-5
D gene: -
V gene: TRBV7-6
clone size: -
CDR3 DNA: TGTGCCAGCAGCCGCACCCCTTCGGGGTTTGGCAATCAGCCCCAGCATTTT
CDR3 protein: CASSRTPSGFGNQPQHF

CDR3 length: 13
J gene: TRBJ2-1
D gene: TRBD1
V gene: TRBV2
clone size: few
CDR3 DNA: TGTGCCAGCAGTGCTGACAGGGGCAATGAGCAGTTCTTC
CDR3 protein: CASSADRGNEQFF

CDR3 length: 15
J gene: TRBJ2-1
D gene: TRBD2
V gene: TRBV9
clone size: once
CDR3 DNA: TGTGCCAGCAGCGTATCGCTAGCGGGAGATAATGAGCAGTTCTTC
CDR3 protein: CASSVSLAGDNEQFF

CDR3 length: 15
J gene: TRBJ1-5
D gene: -
V gene: TRBV28
clone size: -
CDR3 DNA: TGTGCCAGCAGTTTGTGGCGGAACGGCAATCAGCCCCAGCATTTT
CDR3 protein: CASSLWRNGNQPQHF

CDR3 length: 14
J gene: TRBJ2-7
D gene: TRBD1
V gene: TRBV10-3
clone size: -
CDR3 DNA: TGTGCCATCAGTCCGGGACAGGGCCCCTACGAGCAGTACTTC
CDR3 protein: CAISPGQGPYEQYF

CDR3 length: 14
J gene: TRBJ1-2
D gene: -
V gene: TRBV19
clone size: few
CDR3 DNA: TGTGCCAGTAGTATATCTGGAGCCAACTATGGCTACACCTTC
CDR3 protein: CASSISGANYGYTF

CDR3 length: 15
J gene: TRBJ1-2
D gene: -
V gene: TRBV28
clone size: once
CDR3 DNA: TGTGCCAGCAGCAGCGGTAGTCAGGTTGACTATGGCTACACCTTC
CDR3 protein: CASSSGSQVDYGYTF

CDR3 length: 13
J gene: TRBJ1-6
D gene: -
V gene: TRBV6-5
clone size: -
CDR3 DNA: TGTGCCAGCAGTTACTCGACAGACTCACCCCTCCACTTT
CDR3 protein: CASSYSTDSPLHF

CDR3 length: 16
J gene: TRBJ2-7
D gene: -
V gene: TRBV2
clone size: -
CDR3 DNA: TGTGCCAGCAGTGAACTCTTACCCGGGAGCTCCTACGAGCAGTACTTC
CDR3 protein: CASSELLPGSSYEQYF

CDR3 length: 16
J gene: TRBJ2-3
D gene: -
V gene: TRBV7-6
clone size: -
CDR3 DNA: TGTGCCAGCAGCTTAGGTAGCGCCTTTAGCACAGATACGCAGTATTTT
CDR3 protein: CASSLGSAFSTDTQYF

CDR3 length: 15
J gene: TRBJ2-3
D gene: TRBD1
V gene: TRBV5-1
clone size: few
CDR3 DNA: TGCGCCAGCAGGTCGACAGGGGGCCCCACAGATACGCAGTATTTT
CDR3 protein: CASRSTGGPTDTQYF

CDR3 length: 15
J gene: TRBJ1-2
D gene: -
V gene: TRBV9
clone size: -
CDR3 DNA: TGTGCCAGCAGCCCTCTCGACAGACACAACTATGGCTACACCTTC
CDR3 protein: CASSPLDRHNYGYTF

CDR3 length: 16
J gene: TRBJ2-2
D gene: TRBD1
V gene: TRBV6-6
clone size: -
CDR3 DNA: TGTGCCAGCACCTTAACGGGGACAGCCAACACCGGGGAGCTGTTTTTT
CDR3 protein: CASTLTGTANTGELFF

CDR3 length: 10
J gene: TRBJ1-2
D gene: -
V gene: TRBV28
clone size: few
CDR3 DNA: TGTGCCAGCCAACAGAATGGCTACACCTTC
CDR3 protein: CASQQNGYTF

CDR3 length: 15
J gene: TRBJ2-1
D gene: TRBD2
V gene: TRBV27
clone size: -
CDR3 DNA: TGTGCCAGCAGCCCCCAGGGAAGCGGGAGGGGAGAGCAGTTCTTC
CDR3 protein: CASSPQGSGRGEQFF

CDR3 length: 15
J gene: TRBJ2-2
D gene: TRBD2
V gene: TRBV7-9
clone size: -
CDR3 DNA: TGTGCCAGCAGACCTAGCGGGAGTAACACCGGGGAGCTGTTTTTT
CDR3 protein: CASRPSGSNTGELFF

CDR3 length: 20
J gene: TRBJ2-1
D gene: -
V gene: TRBV4-2
clone size: -
CDR3 DNA: TGTGCCAGCAGCCAAGATTCTCAGACTAGGAGATTCCTCTCCTACAATGAGCAGTTCTTC
CDR3 protein: CASSQDSQTRRFLSYNEQFF

CDR3 length: 12
J gene: TRBJ2-5
D gene: -
V gene: TRBV7-9
clone size: -
CDR3 DNA: TGTGCCAGCAGCTTAGCGCAGGAGACCCAGTACTTC
CDR3 protein: CASSLAQETQYF

CDR3 length: 18
J gene: TRBJ2-3
D gene: TRBD2
V gene: TRBV5-1
clone size: -
CDR3 DNA: TGCGCCAGCAGCTTGGTGGCTAGCGGGAGGGCAAGCACAGATACGCAGTATTTT
CDR3 protein: CASSLVASGRASTDTQYF

CDR3 length: 12
J gene: TRBJ2-3
D gene: -
V gene: TRBV29-1
clone size: -
CDR3 DNA: TGCAGCGTCTCGGGTCTCACAGATACGCAGTATTTT
CDR3 protein: CSVSGLTDTQYF

CDR3 length: 13
J gene: TRBJ2-3
D gene: TRBD1
V gene: TRBV29-1
clone size: -
CDR3 DNA: TGCAGCGGGGGACAGGGTCGAGCAGATACGCAGTATTTT
CDR3 protein: CSGGQGRADTQYF

CDR3 length: 19
J gene: TRBJ2-2
D gene: TRBD2
V gene: TRBV5-6
clone size: -
CDR3 DNA: TGTGCCAGCAGCGGCAGGGGACTAGCGGGATCGGTTCGAACCGGGGAGCTGTTTTTT
CDR3 protein: CASSGRGLAGSVRTGELFF

CDR3 length: 13
J gene: TRBJ2-1
D gene: TRBD1
V gene: TRBV19
clone size: -
CDR3 DNA: TGTGCCAGTAGGGGGACAGCCTACAATGAGCAGTTCTTC
CDR3 protein: CASRGTAYNEQFF

CDR3 length: 13
J gene: TRBJ1-1
D gene: TRBD1
V gene: TRBV2
clone size: -
CDR3 DNA: TGTGCCAGCAGTCGACAGGGGGGGCCTGAAGCTTTCTTT
CDR3 protein: CASSRQGGPEAFF

CDR3 length: 16
J gene: TRBJ2-5
D gene: -
V gene: TRBV5-1
clone size: -
CDR3 DNA: TGCGCCAGCAGCTTGGCGATAGGGCAGGGTTCGGAGACCCAGTACTTC
CDR3 protein: CASSLAIGQGSETQYF

CDR3 length: 15
J gene: TRBJ1-3
D gene: -
V gene: TRBV28
clone size: -
CDR3 DNA: TGTGCCAGCAGTTCCCCCCGACAGGAGAGAAACACCATATATTTT
CDR3 protein: CASSSPRQERNTIYF

CDR3 length: 14
J gene: TRBJ1-2
D gene: -
V gene: TRBV5-1
clone size: -
CDR3 DNA: TGCGCCAGCACAAGTGGGGGCACGAACTATGGCTACACCTTC
CDR3 protein: CASTSGGTNYGYTF

CDR3 length: 14
J gene: TRBJ2-2
D gene: -
V gene: TRBV6-1
clone size: once
CDR3 DNA: TGTGCCAGCAGTGAGACTAGGCTGGGCGGGGAGCTGTTTTTT
CDR3 protein: CASSETRLGGELFF

CDR3 length: 12
J gene: TRBJ2-1
D gene: -
V gene: TRBV5-1
clone size: once
CDR3 DNA: TGCGCCAGCAGCCGAACACAACCCGAGCAGTTCTTC
CDR3 protein: CASSRTQPEQFF

CDR3 length: 15
J gene: TRBJ2-1
D gene: -
V gene: TRBV19
clone size: -
CDR3 DNA: TGTGCCAGTAGTATGGTAACTAGAAGTAATAGTGAGCAGTTCTTC
CDR3 protein: CASSMVTRSNSEQFF

CDR3 length: 12
J gene: TRBJ2-7
D gene: -
V gene: TRBV2
clone size: -
CDR3 DNA: TGTGCCAGCAGTGAAGATCGTCGGGAGCAGTACTTC
CDR3 protein: CASSEDRREQYF

CDR3 length: 13
J gene: TRBJ2-1
D gene: -
V gene: TRBV10-3
clone size: once
CDR3 DNA: TGTGCCATCAGTGCACTACCAGCCAGTGAGCAGTTCTTC
CDR3 protein: CAISALPASEQFF

CDR3 length: 14
J gene: TRBJ1-5
D gene: TRBD1
V gene: TRBV2
clone size: -
CDR3 DNA: TGTGCCAGCAGAAGGGACAGGGGGGAACAGCCCCAGCATTTT
CDR3 protein: CASRRDRGEQPQHF

CDR3 length: 14
J gene: TRBJ2-7
D gene: TRBD1
V gene: TRBV5-1
clone size: -
CDR3 DNA: TGCGCCAGCAGCTCGGGGACAGGGAATTACGAGCAGTACTTC
CDR3 protein: CASSSGTGNYEQYF

CDR3 length: 13
J gene: TRBJ1-1
D gene: -
V gene: TRBV30
clone size: large
CDR3 DNA: TGTGCCTGGAGTGCCCGGGAGAACACTGAAGCTTTCTTT
CDR3 protein: CAWSARENTEAFF

CDR3 length: 15
J gene: TRBJ2-5
D gene: TRBD2
V gene: TRBV11-1
clone size: -
CDR3 DNA: TGTGCCAGCAGCGTCCCGGGACTAGCGGGAGAGACCCAGTACTTC
CDR3 protein: CASSVPGLAGETQYF

CDR3 length: 13
J gene: TRBJ1-1
D gene: -
V gene: TRBV2
clone size: few
CDR3 DNA: TGTGCCAGCAAAGGACAGATGAACACTGAAGCTTTCTTT
CDR3 protein: CASKGQMNTEAFF

CDR3 length: 14
J gene: TRBJ1-5
D gene: TRBD1
V gene: TRBV6-1
clone size: -
CDR3 DNA: TGTGCCAGCAGTCGACAGGGGGCGCATCAGCCCCAGCATTTT
CDR3 protein: CASSRQGAHQPQHF

CDR3 length: 18
J gene: TRBJ2-3
D gene: TRBD2
V gene: TRBV5-6
clone size: -
CDR3 DNA: TGTGCCAGCAGCTTGGTAACGGGAGGGGCCTATATCACAGATACGCAGTATTTT
CDR3 protein: CASSLVTGGAYITDTQYF

CDR3 length: 14
J gene: TRBJ2-2
D gene: -
V gene: TRBV9
clone size: once
CDR3 DNA: TGTGCCAGCAGCATGGCACACAACACCGGGGAGCTGTTTTTT
CDR3 protein: CASSMAHNTGELFF

CDR3 length: 16
J gene: TRBJ2-1
D gene: TRBD2
V gene: TRBV5-1
clone size: -
CDR3 DNA: TGCGCCAGCAGCTTAAAAGGCGGGAGCTCCTACAATGAGCAGTTCTTC
CDR3 protein: CASSLKGGSSYNEQFF

CDR3 length: 17
J gene: TRBJ2-7
D gene: TRBD2
V gene: TRBV7-8
clone size: -
CDR3 DNA: TGTGCCAGCAGCTTTTGGACTAGCGGGAAGGGCTCCTACGAGCAGTACTTC
CDR3 protein: CASSFWTSGKGSYEQYF

CDR3 length: 14
J gene: TRBJ2-1
D gene: -
V gene: TRBV5-1
clone size: -
CDR3 DNA: TGCGCCAGCAGCTTGCAGGCCAGCTACAATGAGCAGTTCTTC
CDR3 protein: CASSLQASYNEQFF

CDR3 length: 13
J gene: TRBJ1-1
D gene: TRBD1
V gene: TRBV19
clone size: -
CDR3 DNA: TGTGCCAGTAGAGGACAGGGCAGCACTGAAGCTTTCTTT
CDR3 protein: CASRGQGSTEAFF

CDR3 length: 13
J gene: TRBJ1-3
D gene: -
V gene: TRBV2
clone size: -
CDR3 DNA: TGTGCCGGCAGTTTTAGTTCCGGAAACACCATATATTTT
CDR3 protein: CAGSFSSGNTIYF

CDR3 length: 15
J gene: TRBJ2-1
D gene: TRBD2
V gene: TRBV4-2
clone size: -
CDR3 DNA: TGTGCCAGCAGTGTCGGGACTAGCGAATACAATGAGCAGTTCTTC
CDR3 protein: CASSVGTSEYNEQFF

CDR3 length: 14
J gene: TRBJ1-3
D gene: -
V gene: TRBV7-3
clone size: -
CDR3 DNA: TGTGCCAGCAGCTTATTCGGGACTGGAAACACCATATATTTT
CDR3 protein: CASSLFGTGNTIYF

CDR3 length: 14
J gene: TRBJ2-5
D gene: -
V gene: TRBV7-8
clone size: -
CDR3 DNA: TGTGCCAGCAGCACCGAGGACAGCCAAGAGACCCAGTACTTC
CDR3 protein: CASSTEDSQETQYF

CDR3 length: 14
J gene: TRBJ2-7
D gene: -
V gene: TRBV7-6
clone size: -
CDR3 DNA: TGTGCCAGCAGCTTAGTCAGCGGGTTGGGGGAGCAGTACTTC
CDR3 protein: CASSLVSGLGEQYF

CDR3 length: 16
J gene: TRBJ2-1
D gene: TRBD2
V gene: TRBV30
clone size: -
CDR3 DNA: TGTGCCTGGACCCTATTAGCGGGGCCCTCCTACAATGAGCAGTTCTTC
CDR3 protein: CAWTLLAGPSYNEQFF

CDR3 length: 13
J gene: TRBJ2-5
D gene: -
V gene: TRBV2
clone size: -
CDR3 DNA: TGTGCCAGCCGTAGTACAGGGCAGGAGACCCAGTACTTC
CDR3 protein: CASRSTGQETQYF

CDR3 length: 17
J gene: TRBJ2-7
D gene: TRBD2
V gene: TRBV9
clone size: -
CDR3 DNA: TGTGCCAGCAGCGTAGCTCCCCGGACTAGCGGGACCTACGAGCAGTACTTC
CDR3 protein: CASSVAPRTSGTYEQYF

CDR3 length: 16
J gene: TRBJ2-1
D gene: TRBD2
V gene: TRBV5-6
clone size: -
CDR3 DNA: TGTGCCAGCAGCAAGACTAGCGATAGCTCCTACAATGAGCAGTTCTTC
CDR3 protein: CASSKTSDSSYNEQFF

CDR3 length: 13
J gene: TRBJ2-1
D gene: -
V gene: TRBV13
clone size: -
CDR3 DNA: TGTGCCAGCAGCTTATTTACAGCATCACGACCGTTCTTC
CDR3 protein: CASSLFTASRPFF

CDR3 length: 16
J gene: TRBJ2-2
D gene: TRBD2
V gene: TRBV4-2
clone size: once
CDR3 DNA: TGTGCCAGCAGCCAAGATCTGGGGACTACGGCCGGGGAGCTGTTTTTT
CDR3 protein: CASSQDLGTTAGELFF

CDR3 length: 18
J gene: TRBJ2-7
D gene: -
V gene: TRBV21-1
clone size: -
CDR3 DNA: TGTGCCAGCGCCCCGCCCCAGGGACTAGCGGGAGGGGGGTACGAGCAGTACTTC
CDR3 protein: CASAPPQGLAGGGYEQYF

CDR3 length: 15
J gene: TRBJ2-1
D gene: -
V gene: TRBV5-5
clone size: -
CDR3 DNA: TGTGCCAGCAGCCGCGGACTGGCGTCTAACAATGAGCAGTTCTTC
CDR3 protein: CASSRGLASNNEQFF

CDR3 length: 14
J gene: TRBJ2-7
D gene: TRBD1
V gene: TRBV6-1
clone size: -
CDR3 DNA: TGTGCCAGCATCCAAGTGACAGGGCTGGGCGAGCAGTACTTC
CDR3 protein: CASIQVTGLGEQYF